The 17 T cell receptor beta chains below come from one sample, sequenced in a study of read filtering for tumor transcriptome and immune sequencing. This library used around 0.4 ug RNA and molecular barcoded adaptors spanning alpha/delta and beta/gamma chains. TCRdb recomputed calls from the reads with MiXCR, one row per CDR3 protein. Among about 46,000 distinct CDR3 sequences listed, about an eighth were seen once. Sequenced material: a population of CD138-negative cells sorted from bone marrow. Receptors originate from a donor aged 40 or older with multiple myeloma.

This clonotype was observed many times. The V call is TRBV7-2, the J call TRBJ2-2; the D gene is possibly TRBD2 (6 bases). CDR3 length: 15 amino acids. V lost 3 bases to trimming and J lost 7 bases, with 15 bases between them. CDR1 is SGHTA and CDR2 is FQGNSA in the germline V gene. The CDR3: CASSFSATEGGELFF. In DNA, the CDR3 is TGTGCCAGCAGCTTTAGCGCCACGGAGGGCGGGGAGCTGTTTTTT.

This clonotype has only a few counts. A read error may explain this, as a much larger clone is one base away. This likely comes from a read error, as the CDR3 has no conserved phenylalanine or tryptophan at its end. This chain joins TRBV20-1 and TRBJ2-5; unclear D gene. This CDR3 is built from 12 residues. Germline CDR1 and CDR2: DFQATT and SNEGSKA (reference sequence). The V gene lost 7 bases and the J gene lost 0 bases, with 9 bases spanning the gap. CDR3 coding DNA: TGCAGTGAACAGCTGTACCAAGAGACCCAGTACTCC. As protein: CSEQLYQETQYS.

The table lists this clonotype with a few counts. Because it lacks the conserved phenylalanine or tryptophan at the end, this CDR3 is likely a read error. The chain couples TRBV20-1 to TRBJ2-5; D remains ambiguous. Germline V gene data show CDR1 as DFQATT and CDR2 as SNEGSKA (reference sequence). The V and J ends lost 2 bases and 7 bases respectively, with 17 bases between them. CDR3 length: 14 residues. The CDR3 DNA sequence: TGCAGTGCTAGACCTCGGACCCTCCTCGGGACCCAGTACCTC. It codes for CSARPRTLLGTQYL.

As concerns this clonotype: Its ends do not fully match the called genes, so a read error is possible. V is TRBV14 and J is TRBJ1-3; a weak D match, TRBD1 (6 bases). Germline lookup yields CDR1 SGHDN and CDR2 FVKESK. CDR3 length: 16 amino acids. The CDR3 loop is CASSQPGQISGNTICF. The CDR3 DNA reads TGTGCCAGCAGCCAACCCGGACAGATATCTGGAAACACCATATGTTTT.

Comment on this clonotype: Just one base apart from a much larger clone, this may be a read error. The rearrangement links TRBV12-3 or TRBV12-4 to TRBJ1-2, with D perhaps TRBD1 (5 bases). The CDR3 consists of 14 residues. The V end was cut by 11 bases, the J end by 8 bases, with 24 bases between. CDR3 loop: CAGLNELWGRGYTF. The CDR3 DNA reads as TGTGCCGGTCTGAATGAACTCTGGGGACGCGGCTACACCTTC.

The sample holds many counts of this clonotype. The gene calls are TRBV5-1 and TRBJ2-2; D unresolved. CDR1 is SGHRS, CDR2 YFSETQ, per germline. The CDR3 extends over 14 amino acids. The V end was cut by 7 bases, the J end by 0 bases, with 10 bases between. The DNA for the CDR3 is TGCGCCAGCGTCTCGTCAGCGAACACCGGGGAGCTGTTTTTT. Its translation is CASVSSANTGELFF.

This clonotype was detected many times. V and J are TRBV20-1 and TRBJ2-7; D uncertain. The CDR3 spans 12 residues. In germline, CDR1 is DFQATT, CDR2 SNEGSKA (reference sequence). Trimming shortened V by 4 bases and J by 3 bases, and 10 bases separated the two germline ends. CDR3: CSAKRSSYEQYF. CDR3 coding DNA: TGCAGTGCTAAAAGGTCGAGCTACGAGCAGTACTTC.

This clonotype was seen more than once but under ten times. Possible read error: a much larger clone is one base away. This sequence joins TRBV28 and TRBJ2-7; no firm D call. The CDR3 spans 16 residues. The germline gives CDR1 MDHEN, CDR2 SYDVKM. Deletions cut 5 bases from V and 0 bases from J, with 17 bases between. CDR3 in amino acids: CASSPSLVGSSYEQYF. The CDR3 DNA reads TGTGCCAGCAGTCCCTCTCTCGTCGGAAGCTCCTACGAGCAGTACTTC. Complete variable domain (other parts from reference TRBV28 and TRBJ2-7): DVKVTQSSRYLVKRTGEKVFLECVQDMDHENMFWYRQDPGLGLRLIYFSYDVKMKEKGDIPEGYSVSREKKERFSLILESASTNQTSMYLCASSPSLVGSSYEQYFGPGTRLTVT.

This clonotype came up many times. V is TRBV29-1 and J is TRBJ1-2; D unclear. CDR1 is SQVTM and CDR2 is ANQGSEA in the germline V gene. Between the trimmed V and J ends, which lost 3 bases and 8 bases, there was a span of 16 bases. The CDR3 is 13 residues long. For the CDR3, the DNA is TGCAGCGTTGATGGCTCTACCCGTAAGGGCTACACCTTC. As protein: CSVDGSTRKGYTF. Combining the CDR3 with reference TRBV29-1 and TRBJ1-2 gives the whole variable domain SAVISQKPSRDICQRGTSLTIQCQVDSQVTMMFWYRQQPGQSLTLIATANQGSEATYESGFVIDKFPISRPNLTFSTLTVSNMSPEDSSIYLCSVDGSTRKGYTFGSGTRLTVV.

This clonotype was observed at least ten times. V and J are TRBV7-2 and TRBJ1-5; 10 nucleotides match TRBD1. CDR3 length: 17 amino acids. Germline CDR1 reads SGHTA; CDR2 reads FQGNSA. After removal of 0 bases from V and 7 bases from J, the junction contained 9 bases not matched to a gene. The CDR3 region is CASSLAQGQGLRQPQHF. The CDR3 DNA reads as TGTGCCAGCAGCTTAGCGCAGGGACAGGGGCTGAGGCAGCCCCAGCATTTT.

This clonotype was observed at least ten times. The gene calls are TRBV7-9 and TRBJ2-7; 8 bases line up with TRBD2. Germline loops: CDR1 SEHNR, CDR2 FQNEAQ (reference sequence). After removal of 3 bases from V and 6 bases from J, the junction contained 7 bases not matched to a gene. CDR3 size: 14 residues. The CDR3 region is CASSLTSVLGEQYF. CDR3 coding DNA: TGTGCCAGCAGCTTGACTAGCGTTTTGGGCGAGCAGTACTTC.

The genes are TRBV20-1 and TRBJ1-5; TRBD1 aligns across 7 bases. The CDR3 is 13 residues long. The germline V gene has CDR1 DFQATT and CDR2 SNEGSKA (reference sequence). V lost 5 bases and J lost 5; bases outside the gene matches: 6. CDR3 sequence: CSARTGRYQPQHF. In DNA form, the CDR3 reads TGCAGTGCTCGGACAGGCCGGTATCAGCCCCAGCATTTT.

At least ten counts were recorded for this clonotype. The chain is built from TRBV6-5 and TRBJ2-7; 8 bases agree with TRBD2. CDR1 is MNHEY, CDR2 SVGAGI, per germline. The trim removed 7 bases at V and 3 bases at J, leaving 11 bases unmatched. This CDR3 is built from 15 residues. The CDR3 loop reads CASTGWGAGDYEQYF. CDR3 nucleotide sequence: TGTGCCAGCACTGGGTGGGGAGCGGGAGACTACGAGCAGTACTTC.

This clonotype was observed many times. The chain recombines TRBV6-2 or TRBV6-3 with TRBJ1-5; a weak D match, TRBD1 (5 bases). Germline CDR1 MNHEY, CDR2 SVGEGT. V was shortened by 9 bases and J by 5 bases, with 17 bases between the two germline ends. The length of the CDR3 is 14 residues. CDR3 nucleotides: TGTGCCAGTAACCCTTGGACAAGAGATCAGCCCCAGCATTTT. Translation: CASNPWTRDQPQHF.

This clonotype was counted at least ten times. The chain recombines TRBV21-1 with TRBJ2-1; whether TRBD2, the table's D call, matches the DNA was not checked. TRBV21-1 is marked as a pseudogene. The CDR3 length is 16 residues. The CDR3 sequence: CASSKVHSPPSNEQFF. CDR3 DNA: TGTGCCAGCAGCAAAGTCCACTCCCCGCCCTCCAATGAGCAGTTCTTC.

This clonotype was found a few times. A junction boundary mismatches the germline segment, possibly from a read error. The rearrangement links TRBV27 to TRBJ2-7; TRBD2 might be the D (5 bases). Germline CDR1 is MNHEY and CDR2 is SMNVEV (reference sequence). The CDR3 covers 15 residues. The CDR3 DNA sequence: TGTGCCAGCAGTTTGTTAGTGGCTAGCTCCTATGAGCAGTACTTC. Protein: CASSLLVASSYEQYF.

Points on this clonotype: A clone one base away is much larger, so this may be a read error. V gene TRBV13 combines with J gene TRBJ2-5; maybe TRBD2 (5 bases). There are 14 residues in the CDR3. CDR1 PRHDT and CDR2 FYEKMQ come from the germline V gene (reference sequence). CDR3 residues: CAGSPRDFQETQYF. Here the CDR3 DNA reads TGTGCCGGCAGCCCACGGGATTTTCAAGAGACCCAGTACTTC.